The 18 T cell receptor beta chains presented below share a single source sample, sequenced in a study of CXCR3-negative and CXCR3-positive naive CD8 T cells (dated by TCRdb to the late 2010s). The sequencing machine was a NextSeq 550. The Human TCR Profiling Kit (MiLaboratory) was used to prepare UMI-labeled 5' RACE TRB cDNA libraries. The reads, reprocessed by TCRdb, yield one row per CDR3 protein sequence and no DNA. The sample's table covers 45,000 to 70,000 distinct CDR3 sequences. The leading ten clones occupy about 20% of the sample. The sample was memory CD8+ T cells from blood. The cell subset or site tag for this specimen amounts to: conventional CD8+ memory T cells (TMEM), sorted as controls. The receptors here all came from a human donor in good health. Some clones in this sample may be carry-over from other donors' samples.

The rearrangement uses TRBV6-6 and TRBJ1-4; TCRdb's D gene call, TRBD1, goes unchecked for lack of DNA. The CDR3 contains 15 residues. Germline V CDR1 and CDR2: MNHNY, SVGAGI (reference sequence). CDR3 region: CASRGGGQLNEKLFF.

V usage is TRBV7-6 and J usage is TRBJ2-7; TCRdb proposes TRBD1, but this gene call is untestable without DNA. The CDR3 consists of 11 residues. The germline CDR1 and CDR2 sequences are SGHVS and FNYEAQ. CDR3 amino acids: CASEDSYEQYF.

This rearrangement joins TRBV12-3 or TRBV12-4 to TRBJ2-7; TCRdb returns TRBD1, unconfirmable since there is no DNA. The CDR3 runs to 14 residues. The CDR3: CASSPTGQGYEQYF.

This chain joins TRBV12-3 or TRBV12-4 and TRBJ2-7; TCRdb calls TRBD2, which cannot be checked without DNA. The CDR3 is 14 amino acids. This CDR3 is CASSFSPGSYEQYF.

The CDR3 loop reads CASRHDSSPEQYF. The chain has TRBV6-5 and TRBJ2-7; with no DNA, the TCRdb D assignment of TRBD2 cannot be verified. Germline V gene lookup returns CDR1 MNHEY and CDR2 SVGAGI. This CDR3 has 13 residues.

The rearrangement links TRBV6-2 or TRBV6-3 to TRBJ2-2; TCRdb indicates TRBD2, and absent DNA this call remains unverified. From germline, CDR1 is MNHEY and CDR2 SVGEGT. The CDR3 consists of 15 residues. Here the CDR3 reads CASRTGTGDTGELFF.

The chain links TRBV4-1 to TRBJ1-1; TCRdb outputs TRBD1, but without DNA this stays unchecked. Germline CDR1 MGHRA, CDR2 YSYEKL. CDR3 length: 17 residues. The CDR3 loop reads CASSQEIPLTRTGEAFF.

The genes are TRBV29-1 and TRBJ1-1; TCRdb gives TRBD1 as the D gene, but with no DNA this cannot be confirmed. Per the germline V gene, CDR1 is SQVTM and CDR2 is ANQGSEA. The CDR3 has 14 residues. CDR3 sequence: CSVEARRGQGEAFF.

This rearrangement joins TRBV7-6 to TRBJ2-1. Germline CDR1 reads SGHVS; CDR2 reads FNYEAQ. The CDR3 totals 13 residues. The CDR3 is CASRLKLGNEQFF.

The rearrangement uses TRBV5-1 and TRBJ2-3; TCRdb designates TRBD1, a call that cannot be tested without DNA. CDR3 length equals 18 residues. Germline V gene sequence: CDR1 SGHRS, CDR2 YFSETQ. The CDR3 reads CASSSQYAGTGTTDTQYF.

V and J are TRBV29-1 and TRBJ2-3; absent DNA, TCRdb's TRBD1 call cannot be checked. This CDR3 spans 13 amino acids. Germline V gene sequence: CDR1 SQVTM, CDR2 ANQGSEA. CDR3 sequence: CSPKVAGLDTQYF.

The chain uses TRBV5-1 and TRBJ2-2; TCRdb calls TRBD1, which cannot be checked without DNA. CDR1 is SGHRS, CDR2 YFSETQ, per germline. The CDR3 runs 12 residues. The CDR3 protein is CASSLFREELFF.

This chain uses TRBV4-2 with TRBJ1-4; TCRdb indicates TRBD1, and absent DNA this call remains unverified. Germline assignment: CDR1 LGHNA and CDR2 YNFKEQ. The CDR3 extends over 16 amino acids. This CDR3 is CASSQRGGEGHEKLFF.

This rearrangement joins TRBV28 to TRBJ2-1; TCRdb gives TRBD1 as the D gene, but with no DNA this cannot be confirmed. This CDR3 is built from 12 residues. In germline, CDR1 is MDHEN, CDR2 SYDVKM. CDR3: CASSLQGWEQFF.

The CDR3 sequence is CASSYSFAGGGEQYF. The chain employs TRBV6-2 or TRBV6-3 and TRBJ2-7; the D call from TCRdb, TRBD2, cannot be confirmed without DNA. The CDR3 extends over 15 amino acids. From germline, CDR1 is MNHEY and CDR2 SVGEGT.

The chain has TRBV10-3 and TRBJ2-7; the TCRdb call, TRBD1, lacks DNA for checking. The CDR3 sequence is 14 residues long. CDR1 and CDR2 from the germline V gene are ENHRY and SYGVKD. Here the CDR3 reads CAIRVGQGRGEQYF.

The rearrangement uses TRBV4-2 and TRBJ2-7; TCRdb's D gene call, TRBD2, goes unchecked for lack of DNA. The CDR3 extends over 14 amino acids. CDR1 and CDR2 (germline): LGHNA, YNFKEQ. The CDR3 loop reads CASSQGYEGNEQYF.

V and J are TRBV11-2 and TRBJ2-7; the D call from TCRdb, TRBD1, cannot be confirmed without DNA. The germline gives CDR1 SGHAT, CDR2 FQNNGV. This CDR3 is built from 16 residues. The CDR3 loop reads CASSLVEEAPLLEQYF.